This T cell receptor beta chain stems from a study of T cell repertoires in cytomegalovirus infection. Study as a whole: Carrying CMV and the relevant HLA type showed in public TCR beta signatures.

TCRdb reprocessed the reads with MiXCR, giving one entry per CDR3 protein. The sample lists approximately 500,000 distinct CDR3 sequences, approximately 10% occurring once. CDR3 length: 13 amino acids. Trimming took 0 bases from V and 9 from J, leaving 9 bases between them. CDR1 and CDR2 from the germline V gene are SGHTA and FQGTGA. The source is a human donor in good health (CMV status not recorded). Some clones in this sample may be carry-over from other donors' samples. The gene calls are TRBV7-3 and TRBJ2-1, with D unresolved. The specimen was PBMCs. The CDR3 nucleotides read TGTGCCAGCAGCTTAACGTTCGGTGGTGAGCAGTTCTTC. Protein: CASSLTFGGEQFF.